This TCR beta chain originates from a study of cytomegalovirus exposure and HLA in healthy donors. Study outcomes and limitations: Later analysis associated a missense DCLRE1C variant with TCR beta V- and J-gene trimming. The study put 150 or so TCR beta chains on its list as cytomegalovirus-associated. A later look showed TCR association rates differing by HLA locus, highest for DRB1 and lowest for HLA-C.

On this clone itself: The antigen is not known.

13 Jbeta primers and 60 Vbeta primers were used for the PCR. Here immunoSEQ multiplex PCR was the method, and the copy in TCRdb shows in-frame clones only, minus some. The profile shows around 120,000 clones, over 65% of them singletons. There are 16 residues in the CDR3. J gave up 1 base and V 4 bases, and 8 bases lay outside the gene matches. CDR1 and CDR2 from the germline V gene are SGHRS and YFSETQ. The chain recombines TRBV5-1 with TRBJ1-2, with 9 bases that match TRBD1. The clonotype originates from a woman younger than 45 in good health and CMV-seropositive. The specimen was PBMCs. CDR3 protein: CASSPARQGDNYGYTF. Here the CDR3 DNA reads TGCGCCAGCAGCCCCGCCAGACAGGGGGATAACTATGGCTACACCTTC.